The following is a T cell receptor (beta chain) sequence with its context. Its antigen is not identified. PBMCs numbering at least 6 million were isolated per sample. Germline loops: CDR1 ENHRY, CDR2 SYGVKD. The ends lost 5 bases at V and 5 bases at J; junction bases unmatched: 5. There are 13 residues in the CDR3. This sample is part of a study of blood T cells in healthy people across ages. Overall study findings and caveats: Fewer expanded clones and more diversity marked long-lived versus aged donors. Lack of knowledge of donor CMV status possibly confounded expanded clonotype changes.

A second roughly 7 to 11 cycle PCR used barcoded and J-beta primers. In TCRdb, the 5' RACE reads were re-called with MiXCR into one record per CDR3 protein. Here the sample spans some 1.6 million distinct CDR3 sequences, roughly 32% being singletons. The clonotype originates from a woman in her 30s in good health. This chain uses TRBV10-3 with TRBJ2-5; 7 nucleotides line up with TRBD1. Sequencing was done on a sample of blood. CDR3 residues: CAISYDRAETQYF. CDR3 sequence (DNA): TGTGCCATCAGTTATGACAGGGCTGAGACCCAGTACTTC.